The clone carrying this T cell receptor (beta chain) was seen a handful of times. The CDR3 has 17 residues. V was pared by 4 bases and J by 2 bases, with 8 bases of the junction left unmatched. In germline, CDR1 is SEHNR, CDR2 FQNEAQ (reference sequence). TCR cDNA, made by 5'RACE template switching, carried an added universal primer site and UMIs. In TCRdb, the 5' RACE reads were re-called with MiXCR into one record per CDR3 protein. The repertoire has about 580,000 distinct CDR3 sequences, about a sixth of them found once; the top ten carry about 18%. This sample was included in a study of T cells after yellow fever vaccination. Background on the study: Preparation of the low-cell-number fractions used SMART-Seq v4 Ultra Low Input.

The material sequenced was PBMCs, taken about 5 days after the first yellow fever vaccination. The receptor was derived from a man younger than 30 who received the YFV17D yellow fever vaccine. This rearrangement joins TRBV7-9 to TRBJ2-3; 11 positions match TRBD2. The CDR3 coding sequence is TGTGCCAGCAGCTCCCCGACTAGCGGGGCATACACAGATACGCAGTATTTT. This translates into CASSSPTSGAYTDTQYF.